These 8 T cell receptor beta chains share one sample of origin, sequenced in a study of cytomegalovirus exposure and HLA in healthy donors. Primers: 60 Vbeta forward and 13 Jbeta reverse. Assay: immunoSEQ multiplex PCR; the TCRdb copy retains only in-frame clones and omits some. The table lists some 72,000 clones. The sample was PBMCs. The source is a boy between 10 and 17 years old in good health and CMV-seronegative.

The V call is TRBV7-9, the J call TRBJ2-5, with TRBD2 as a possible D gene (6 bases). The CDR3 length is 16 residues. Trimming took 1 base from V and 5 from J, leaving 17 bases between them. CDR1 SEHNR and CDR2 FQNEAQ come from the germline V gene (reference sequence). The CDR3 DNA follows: TGTGCCAGCAGCTTAGGGTCGGTTACGGAGGGGGAGACCCAGTACTTC. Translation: CASSLGSVTEGETQYF.

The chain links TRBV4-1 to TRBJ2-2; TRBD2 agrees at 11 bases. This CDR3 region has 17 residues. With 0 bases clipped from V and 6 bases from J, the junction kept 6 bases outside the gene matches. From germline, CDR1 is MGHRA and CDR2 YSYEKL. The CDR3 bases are TGCGCCAGCAGCCAAGAGAGTCTAGCGGGGGGCCCCGGGGAGCTGTTTTTT. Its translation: CASSQESLAGGPGELFF.

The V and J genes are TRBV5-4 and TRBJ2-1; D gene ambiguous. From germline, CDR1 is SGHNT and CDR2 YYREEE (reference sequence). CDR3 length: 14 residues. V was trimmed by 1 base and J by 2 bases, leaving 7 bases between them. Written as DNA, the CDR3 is TGTGCCAGCAGCTTGTCAGTCGCCTACAATGAGCAGTTCTTC. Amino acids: CASSLSVAYNEQFF.

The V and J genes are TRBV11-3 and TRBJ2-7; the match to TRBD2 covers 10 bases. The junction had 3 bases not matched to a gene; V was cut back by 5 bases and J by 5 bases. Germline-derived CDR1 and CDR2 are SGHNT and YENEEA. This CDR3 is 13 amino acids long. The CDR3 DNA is TGTGCCAGCAGCCCCGGGACTAGCGACGAGCAGTACTTC. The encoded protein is CASSPGTSDEQYF.

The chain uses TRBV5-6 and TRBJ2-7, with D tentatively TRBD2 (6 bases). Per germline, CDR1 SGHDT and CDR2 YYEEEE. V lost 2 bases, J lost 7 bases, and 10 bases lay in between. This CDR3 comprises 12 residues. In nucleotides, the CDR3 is TGTGCCAGCAGCTTTCCTGCGGGGGAGCAGTACTTC. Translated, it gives CASSFPAGEQYF. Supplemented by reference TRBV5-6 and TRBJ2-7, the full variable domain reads DAGVTQSPTHLIKTRGQQVTLRCSPKSGHDTVSWYQQALGQGPQFIFQYYEEEERQRGNFPDRFSGHQFPNYSSELNVNALLLGDSALYLCASSFPAGEQYFGPGTRLTVT.

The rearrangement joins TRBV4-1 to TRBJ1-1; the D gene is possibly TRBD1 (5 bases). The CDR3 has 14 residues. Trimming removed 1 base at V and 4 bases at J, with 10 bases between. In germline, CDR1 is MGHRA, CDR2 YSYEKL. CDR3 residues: CASSQGQGVTEAFF. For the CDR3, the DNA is TGCGCCAGCAGCCAAGGGCAGGGCGTCACTGAAGCTTTCTTT.

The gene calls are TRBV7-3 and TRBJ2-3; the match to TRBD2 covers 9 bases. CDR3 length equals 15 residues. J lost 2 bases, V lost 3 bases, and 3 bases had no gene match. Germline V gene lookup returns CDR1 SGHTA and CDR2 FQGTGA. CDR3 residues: CASSFSGGDTDTQYF. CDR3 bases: TGTGCCAGCAGCTTTAGCGGGGGCGACACAGATACGCAGTATTTT. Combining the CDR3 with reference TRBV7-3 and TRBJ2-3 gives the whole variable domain GAGVSQTPSNKVTEKGKYVELRCDPISGHTALYWYRQSLGQGPEFLIYFQGTGAADDSGLPNDRFFAVRPEGSVSTLKIQRTERGDSAVYLCASSFSGGDTDTQYFGPGTRLTVL.

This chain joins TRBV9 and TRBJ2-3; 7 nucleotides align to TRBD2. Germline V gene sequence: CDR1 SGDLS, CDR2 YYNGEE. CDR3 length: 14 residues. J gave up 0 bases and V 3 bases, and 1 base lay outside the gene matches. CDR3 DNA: TGTGCCAGCAGCGAGGGAGGGAGCACAGATACGCAGTATTTT. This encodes CASSEGGSTDTQYF.